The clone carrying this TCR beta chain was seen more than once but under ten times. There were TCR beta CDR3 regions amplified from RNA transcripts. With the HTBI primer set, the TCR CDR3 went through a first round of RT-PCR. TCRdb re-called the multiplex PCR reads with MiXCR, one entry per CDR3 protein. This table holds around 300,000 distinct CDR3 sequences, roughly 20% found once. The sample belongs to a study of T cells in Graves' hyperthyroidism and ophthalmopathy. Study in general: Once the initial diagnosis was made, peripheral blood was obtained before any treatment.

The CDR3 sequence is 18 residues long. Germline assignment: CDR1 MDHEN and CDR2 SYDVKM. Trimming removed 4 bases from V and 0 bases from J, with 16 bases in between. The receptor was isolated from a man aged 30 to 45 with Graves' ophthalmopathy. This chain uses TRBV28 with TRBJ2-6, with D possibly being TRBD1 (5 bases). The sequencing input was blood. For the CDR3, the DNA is TGTGCCAGCAGTTGGGGCTTGGGGAAACCCTCTGGGGCCAACGTCCTGACTTTC. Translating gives CASSWGLGKPSGANVLTF.